This T cell receptor beta chain was identified during a study of OX40 agonist ivuxolimab in advanced cancers. Turning to the study itself: In this trial design, patients received ivuxolimab intravenously at 0.01 to 10 mg/kg every 2 weeks. Partial responses, seen in three patients, involved one hepatocellular carcinoma and two cutaneous melanomas. Among those enrolled, mean age was 60 years (range roughly 20 to 80) and approximately 80% were male.

The protocol was immunoSEQ multiplex PCR, while the TCRdb copy is restricted to in-frame clones and leaves out a portion. The sample yields about 32,000 clones, roughly 89% seen once. Germline CDR1 is SGHRS and CDR2 is YFSETQ. The CDR3 contains 14 residues. V was clipped by 5 bases and J by 4 bases; unmatched bases: 7. Blood samples were obtained at baseline, cycle 4 day 1, and cycle 7 day 1. The origin of this receptor is an adult with an advanced solid tumor such as melanoma, head and neck, liver or kidney cancer. The sample consisted of CD4+ or CD8+ T cells sorted from blood, taken in a trial of the OX40 agonist ivuxolimab. V is TRBV5-1 and J is TRBJ2-7; 9 nucleotides agree with TRBD1. This CDR3 is CASSSPGQGYEQYF. CDR3 DNA sequence: TGCGCCAGCAGTTCACCGGGACAGGGTTACGAGCAGTACTTC. The entire variable domain, with the rest obtained from reference TRBV5-1 and TRBJ2-7, is as follows: KAGVTQTPRYLIKTRGQQVTLSCSPISGHRSVSWYQQTPGQGLQFLFEYFSETQRNKGNFPGRFSGRQFSNSRSEMNVSTLELGDSALYLCASSSPGQGYEQYFGPGTRLTVT.